This T cell receptor (beta chain) was sequenced during a study of CD8 T cells in Susac syndrome. The CDR3 contains 11 residues. CDR1 is LGHNA and CDR2 is YNFKEQ in the germline V gene. Trimming took off 6 bases at V and 8 bases at J, with 10 bases between the two ends. RNA in amounts of roughly 0.5 to 1 ug was reverse transcribed with random hexamers. TCRdb re-called the immunoSEQ multiplex PCR reads with MiXCR, one entry per CDR3 protein. This table has approximately 190,000 distinct CDR3 sequences, 95% appearing once. The J gene is TRBJ1-2, the V gene TRBV4-2; TRBD1 might be the D (5 bases). The clonotype originates from a human donor with Susac syndrome. Sequenced: CD4+ T cells from PBMCs. CDR3 loop: CASSATGGYTF. CDR3 sequence (DNA): TGTGCCAGCAGTGCCACAGGCGGCTACACCTTC.